This is a list of T cell receptor beta chains from one sample in a study of shared clonotypes between healthy human individuals. The method was immunoSEQ multiplex PCR; TCRdb's version includes in-frame clones alone and lacks a portion of them. The table shows 2 million to 3 million clones, with roughly 93% occurring only once. Sequencing was done on a sample of naive CD4+ T cells from PBMCs. The receptors were sampled from a man aged 18-30 years in good health. Some clones in this sample may be carry-over from other donors' samples. Each CDR3 is given with its conserved first and last residue. Fields, in order: V gene, clone size, CDR3 protein. A clone size is listed for some rows: how often the clone was seen (once, few, many), or a class if it is expanded.

TRBV11-2,-,CASSHLGGNEQFF
TRBV5-4,-,CASSVAPTGGVYEQYF
TRBV15,-,CATSRGGSQSYEQYF
TRBV28,-,CASSLGGQPQHF
TRBV28,-,CASSFFLTEAFF
TRBV25-1,-,CASSDLNRGRTDTQYF
TRBV10-3,-,CAISPSNEQFF
TRBV7-3,-,CASSPRQGATGELFF
TRBV5-1,-,CASSLGGDPYGNTIYF
TRBV28,-,CASSRNTDTQYF
TRBV6-4,-,CASSDSLGQPQHF
TRBV6-6,-,CASSYVLGTVAYEQYF
TRBV29-1,-,CSVRGGPKNTEAFF
TRBV7-3,-,CASSANRGARQFF
TRBV19,-,CASRDLGALNTEAFF
TRBV28,-,CASSSLTGLPRGYGYTF
TRBV14,-,CASSQVQGANSPLHF
TRBV28,-,CASSLIGRYTDTQYF
TRBV30,-,CAWSSGTRRMNNSPLHF
TRBV28,-,CASGSYSNQPQHF
TRBV5-4,-,CASSLGRDQPQHF
TRBV11-2,-,CASSFPGLARSTDTQYF
TRBV5-1,-,CASSVPRGGSTDTQYF
TRBV4-1,-,CASSQDKAGGLGQPQHF
TRBV5-4,-,CASSYLGGRGGELFF
TRBV28,-,CASSTTTDQPQHF
TRBV10-1,once,CASSDSRAGANVLTF
TRBV19,-,CASSKGLASLYEQYF
TRBV28,-,CASHAGTGHTEAFF
TRBV5-4,-,CASSVDSYEQYF
TRBV7-6,-,CASSLGSKAFF
TRBV30,few,CAWSFGSGELFF